This T cell receptor (beta chain) was identified during a study of glioma-infiltrating T cells. Using RNA template, CDR3s of TCR alpha and beta were amplified with iRepertoire arm-PCR. Input was roughly 95-400 ng of tissue mRNA or PBMC total RNA. TCRdb itself ran the multiplex PCR reads through MiXCR, one entry per CDR3 protein. Of about 200,000 distinct CDR3 sequences listed, more than 25% were seen once; the top ten hold 20% to 25%. Study-wide findings and caveats: Tissue and blood shared very few CDR3 sequences. Non-neoplastic patients had below-expected tissue-blood divergence, while all gliomas exceeded expectation.

This clonotype came up a few times. Its specificity is not known. The receptor's source is a human donor with low-grade glioma or glioblastoma, undergoing nonglioma brain surgery, or in good health (not recorded which). The sequencing input was glioma tissue, nonneoplastic brain tissue, or PBMCs (not recorded which).

The CDR3 DNA reads as TGTGCCAGTAGTATTAATGGTCAGGGGGCTGGTCAGCCCCAGCATTTT. Translated, it gives CASSINGQGAGQPQHF. The chain uses TRBV19 and TRBJ1-5; 8 nucleotides line up with TRBD1. The ends lost 3 bases at V and 6 bases at J; junction bases unmatched: 10. The germline V gene encodes CDR1 LNHDA and CDR2 SQIVND (reference sequence). CDR3 length equals 16 residues.